The next 22 T cell receptor beta chains were all read from a single sample in a study of shared clonotypes between healthy human individuals. The protocol was immunoSEQ multiplex PCR, while the TCRdb copy is restricted to in-frame clones and leaves out a portion. Seen here are some 1 million clones, 65% to 80% observed once, and the top ten hold roughly 1.4%. Sequencing was done on a sample of memory CD4+ T cells sorted from blood. Subset specified: CD45RA-negative fraction. The receptors come from a man aged 18 to 30 in good health.

The CDR3 DNA follows: TGTGCCAGCTCCGAACCCCCTAACTATGGCTACACCTTC. Its protein product is CASSEPPNYGYTF. The chain couples TRBV6-5 to TRBJ1-2; D not certain. V lost 8 bases, J lost 0 bases, and 10 bases lay in between. This CDR3 comprises 13 residues. The germline gives CDR1 MNHEY, CDR2 SVGAGI.

This clone was observed once. The chain joins TRBV4-2 to TRBJ1-2; D ambiguous. V gave up 4 bases and J gave up 0 bases, with 12 bases separating them. CDR3 length equals 15 residues. Germline-derived CDR1 and CDR2 are LGHNA and YNFKEQ. Here the CDR3 DNA reads TGTGCCAGCAGCCTTGCAGGCGCTGCTAACTATGGCTACACCTTC. It specifies CASSLAGAANYGYTF.

The chain is built from TRBV7-6 and TRBJ2-1, with 8 bases fitting TRBD1. V shed 4 bases, J shed 10 bases, and the junction held 9 bases outside the gene matches. CDR1 SGHVS and CDR2 FNYEAQ come from the germline V gene. The CDR3 covers 14 residues. In DNA, the CDR3 is TGTGCCAGCAGCTCAGGGACAGGCGCCCAAGAGCAGTTCTTC. This encodes CASSSGTGAQEQFF.

The CDR3 DNA reads as TGTGCCAGTAGCGGGAGCGGCACAGATACGCAGTATTTT. It is translated as CASSGSGTDTQYF. The rearrangement joins TRBV19 to TRBJ2-3, with a tentative D call TRBD2 (6 bases). V dropped 6 bases and J dropped 1 base, with 8 bases sitting between them. The length of the CDR3 is 13 residues. CDR1 and CDR2 from the germline V gene are LNHDA and SQIVND (reference sequence).

The chain is built from TRBV6-5 and TRBJ1-2; 9 positions agree with TRBD1. The V segment lost 7 bases and the J segment 8 bases; nucleotides outside the gene matches: 5. Germline V gives CDR1 MNHEY, CDR2 SVGAGI. The CDR3 has 12 residues. The CDR3 DNA follows: TGTGCCAGCAAACAGGGGGCGGAAGGCTACACCTTC. This sequence encodes CASKQGAEGYTF.

This clone was picked up one time. The chain employs TRBV18 and TRBJ1-3; possible D gene TRBD1, 5 bases. Trimming left V 5 bases short and J 2 bases short, with 13 bases between. CDR3 length: 15 amino acids. Per germline, CDR1 KGHSH and CDR2 LQKENI. CDR3 nucleotide sequence: TGTGCCAGCTCAAGCAGGGTTGAAACTGGAAACACCATATATTTT. It yields the protein CASSSRVETGNTIYF.

This clone was observed a handful of times. The chain is built from TRBV5-1 and TRBJ1-5; D is undetermined. Germline lookup yields CDR1 SGHRS and CDR2 YFSETQ. The CDR3 sequence is 13 residues long. V was trimmed by 4 bases and J by 4 bases, leaving 9 bases between them. DNA of the CDR3: TGCGCCAGCAGCGTGGACTGGAATCAGCCCCAGCATTTT. The encoded protein is CASSVDWNQPQHF.

The chain combines TRBV7-6 with TRBJ2-1; D not certain. V lost 1 base and J 9 bases, leaving 4 bases between the germline ends. Germline CDR1 SGHVS, CDR2 FNYEAQ. CDR3 length equals 11 residues. DNA of the CDR3: TGTGCCAGCAGCTTAGACGGTGAGCAGTTCTTC. Translation gives CASSLDGEQFF.

V usage is TRBV21-1 and J usage is TRBJ1-6; the table's D gene call, TRBD1, was not cross checked with the DNA. TRBV21-1 represents a pseudogene. The CDR3 runs 17 residues. CDR3 sequence (DNA): TGTGCCAGCAGCACTTCTTCAGGGGGCGCGTGGGATTCACCCCTCCACTTT. Protein: CASSTSSGGAWDSPLHF.

On this clone: This sample includes further DNA sequences coding for the same CDR3. The gene calls are TRBV5-1 and TRBJ2-3, with 9 bases fitting TRBD2. The germline V gene encodes CDR1 SGHRS and CDR2 YFSETQ. This CDR3 has 15 residues. Germline trimming cut 4 bases from V and 1 base from J; bases unmatched to any gene: 4. The CDR3 nucleotides read TGCGCCAGCAGCCTAGCGGGACTGGGCACAGATACGCAGTATTTT. As protein: CASSLAGLGTDTQYF.

This clone was recorded only once. The chain combines TRBV6-6 with TRBJ1-6; D is unclear. The V gene's germline CDR1 is MNHNY and CDR2 SVGAGI (reference sequence). The CDR3 spans 13 residues. Trimming left V 2 bases short and J 7 bases short, with 6 bases between. As DNA, the CDR3 is TGTGCCAGCAGTTACGAGGGAAATTCACCCCTCCACTTT. It translates to CASSYEGNSPLHF.

J is TRBJ2-7 and V is TRBV5-1; 11 bases are shared with TRBD2. The V and J ends lost 4 bases and 2 bases, in that order; junction bases with no gene match: 2. Germline V gene sequence: CDR1 SGHRS, CDR2 YFSETQ. The CDR3 loop spans 14 amino acids. The CDR3 loop is CASSAGLAAYEQYF. In DNA, the CDR3 is TGCGCCAGCAGCGCGGGACTAGCGGCCTACGAGCAGTACTTC.

The chain carries TRBV27 and TRBJ1-6, with TRBD1 matching 10 bases. Unmatched junction bases numbered 8, after V lost 6 bases and J lost 6 bases. This CDR3 is built from 16 residues. Germline V lookup: CDR1 MNHEY, CDR2 SMNVEV (reference sequence). This CDR3 reads CASSSATGGVNSPLHF. The CDR3 DNA sequence: TGTGCCAGCAGCTCCGCGACAGGGGGCGTTAATTCACCCCTCCACTTT.

This clone came up a few times. The chain couples TRBV11-1 to TRBJ2-5, with D unresolved. Between the trimmed V and J ends, which lost 4 bases and 5 bases, there was a span of 8 bases. CDR3 length: 12 amino acids. Germline CDR1 is SGHAT and CDR2 is FQDESV (reference sequence). For the CDR3, the DNA is TGTGCCAGCAGCTATAGTAGGGAGACCCAGTACTTC. Its protein product is CASSYSRETQYF.

The chain is built from TRBV9 and TRBJ2-3; 10 bases are shared with TRBD2. Per the germline V gene, CDR1 is SGDLS and CDR2 is YYNGEE. CDR3 length: 17 residues. The V and J ends lost 2 bases and 4 bases, in that order; junction bases with no gene match: 10. This CDR3 reads CASSVLAGAVISDTQYF. As DNA, the CDR3 is TGTGCCAGCAGCGTCCTAGCGGGAGCGGTAATATCAGATACGCAGTATTTT. Full variable domain (rest looked up from reference TRBV9 and TRBJ2-3): DSGVTQTPKHLITATGQRVTLRCSPRSGDLSVYWYQQSLDQGLQFLIQYYNGEERAKGNILERFSAQQFPDLHSELNLSSLELGDSALYFCASSVLAGAVISDTQYFGPGTRLTVL.

This chain links TRBV2 with TRBJ1-4; maybe TRBD1 (5 bases). Trimming stripped 4 bases from V and 4 bases from J, with 10 bases between. This CDR3 comprises 14 residues. CDR1 is SNHLY, CDR2 FYNNEI, per germline. In DNA, the CDR3 is TGTGCCAGCAGTGCTAGACAGATTAATGAAAAACTGTTTTTT. It specifies CASSARQINEKLFF.

The count of this clone is one. Other DNA sequences of this sample code for an identical CDR3. V usage is TRBV18 and J usage is TRBJ2-3; 9 bases are shared with TRBD1. The trim removed 3 bases at V and 3 bases at J, leaving 4 bases unmatched. The CDR3 is made up of 15 amino acids. The germline V gene encodes CDR1 KGHSH and CDR2 LQKENI. CDR3 bases: TGTGCCAGCTCACCGTGGGACAGGGCTACAGATACGCAGTATTTT. Its translation: CASSPWDRATDTQYF.

This chain joins TRBV14 and TRBJ2-7; 7 bases agree with TRBD1. Germline values: CDR1 SGHDN, CDR2 FVKESK. There are 13 residues in the CDR3. J gave up 2 bases and V 4 bases, and 2 bases lay outside the gene matches. CDR3 nucleotides: TGTGCCAGCAGCCCGACAGGGCCCTACGAGCAGTACTTC. This translates into CASSPTGPYEQYF.

The rearrangement uses TRBV6-5 and TRBJ2-1; D remains unclear. The germline V gene encodes CDR1 MNHEY and CDR2 SVGAGI. The V and J ends lost 3 bases and 9 bases respectively, with 9 bases between them. CDR3 length: 12 residues. For the CDR3, the DNA is TGTGCCAGCAGTTATGGCCCCGGTGAGCAGTTCTTC. Protein product: CASSYGPGEQFF.

The CDR3 loop reads CASSDPGTSYEQYF. The CDR3 DNA reads as TGTGCCAGCAGTGACCCCGGGACGTCGTACGAGCAGTACTTC. J is TRBJ2-7 and V is TRBV2; tentatively, D is TRBD1 or TRBD2 (5 bases each). Trimming took off 3 bases at V and 4 bases at J, with 13 bases between the two ends. Germline CDR1 SNHLY, CDR2 FYNNEI. This CDR3 has 14 residues.

DNA for the CDR3: TGTGCCAGCAGTTTCGAGGGGCCCTACGAGCAGTACTTC. Amino acids: CASSFEGPYEQYF. The V gene is TRBV28, the J gene TRBJ2-7; perhaps D is TRBD1 or TRBD2 (5 bases each). Germline values: CDR1 MDHEN, CDR2 SYDVKM. Trimming stripped 3 bases from V and 2 bases from J, with 8 bases between. The CDR3 extends over 13 amino acids.

In this sample, this clone turned up many times. V gene TRBV27 combines with J gene TRBJ2-7; D ambiguous. The V gene's germline CDR1 is MNHEY and CDR2 SMNVEV (reference sequence). V was trimmed by 6 bases and J by 2 bases, leaving 17 bases between them. This CDR3 has 15 amino acids. The CDR3 region is CASSPSSRTPYEQYF. The CDR3 bases are TGTGCCAGCAGCCCCTCATCTAGGACGCCCTACGAGCAGTACTTC.